This TCR beta chain was identified in a study of blood T cells in healthy people across ages. A note on this clonotype: No antigen is known for it.

V was clipped by 6 bases and J by 12 bases, with 11 bases between them. Germline V lookup: CDR1 MDHEN, CDR2 SYDVKM. The CDR3 has 11 amino acids. Study-wide results and limits: Age brought a roughly linear fall in TCR beta diversity measured per million T cells. Higher diversity, along with more naive CD4+ cells, distinguished long-lived donors from aged donors. Naive and antigen-experienced cells could not be conclusively compared, given unsorted PBMCs. Possibly, changes in expanded clonotypes were confounded because donor CMV status was unknown.

For the second PCR, which ran for about 6 to 12 cycles, a sample-barcoded 5' primer and a J-beta primer mix were used. TCRdb recomputed calls from the 5' RACE reads with MiXCR, one row per CDR3 protein. The sample lists 550,000 to 600,000 distinct CDR3 sequences, around half seen once, with roughly 24% in the top ten. The TCR sequence derives from an elderly man in good health. The rearrangement uses TRBV28 and TRBJ1-4; D might be TRBD1 (5 bases). Sequencing was carried out using blood. The CDR3 nucleotides read TGTGCCAGCAGAACCCGGGACGAACTGTTTTTT. Residues: CASRTRDELFF.